These 10 T cell receptor beta chains were all obtained from the same sample, sequenced in a study of type 1 and type 2 diabetes patients. Genomic DNA was the PCR template. Amplification of the beta chain CDR3 used 30 forward and 13 reverse multiplex primers. TCRdb passed the multiplex PCR reads through MiXCR, listing each CDR3 protein once. The sample carries under 300,000 distinct CDR3 sequences, 40% to 50% recorded once. Sequenced input: peripheral blood mononuclear cells (PBMCs). Every receptor here comes from a man younger than 35 with type 2 diabetes.

The V gene is TRBV12-3 or TRBV12-4, the J gene TRBJ2-6; TRBD1 is a possible D gene (6 bases). The CDR3 loop spans 15 amino acids. Trimming removed 6 bases from V and 3 bases from J, with 12 bases in between. Here the CDR3 reads CASRAQGGGANVLTF. The CDR3 bases are TGTGCCAGCAGGGCCCAAGGGGGTGGGGCCAACGTCCTGACTTTC.

This clonotype was recorded a few times. The chain couples TRBV6-5 to TRBJ1-6, with TRBD1 identical over 7 bases. CDR1 and CDR2 (germline): MNHEY, SVGAGI. Trimming at V came to 1 base and at J to 15 bases, leaving 6 bases not matched to a gene. This CDR3 spans 13 amino acids. The CDR3 region has the DNA TGTGCCAGCAGTTACTTGACAGGGTCAGGCCTCCACTTT. Residues: CASSYLTGSGLHF.

This clonotype has just a few counts. The chain recombines TRBV19 with TRBJ2-1; D is ambiguous. The CDR3 is 15 amino acids. The germline V and J ends were trimmed by 5 bases and 4 bases, with 15 bases remaining between them. Germline V lookup: CDR1 LNHDA, CDR2 SQIVND (reference sequence). The CDR3 loop is CASSPVVLPYNEQFF. The DNA of the CDR3 is TGTGCCAGTAGTCCTGTAGTTCTTCCATACAATGAGCAGTTCTTC.

The J gene is TRBJ2-1, the V gene TRBV5-1; 7 bases align to TRBD2. The V gene's germline CDR1 is SGHRS and CDR2 YFSETQ. This CDR3 has 13 amino acids. The V gene end was trimmed by 3 bases and the J gene end by 8 bases; junction bases not matched to a gene: 5. Here the CDR3 reads CASSSSGIDEQFF. The CDR3 region has the DNA TGCGCCAGCAGCTCAAGCGGGATAGATGAGCAGTTCTTC.

This clonotype was seen more than once but under ten times. This rearrangement joins TRBV12-3 or TRBV12-4 to TRBJ2-7; D call uncertain. The CDR3 length is 15 residues. V gave up 5 bases and J gave up 3 bases, with 17 bases separating them. CDR3 residues: CASSPVIASNYEQYF. The CDR3 coding sequence is TGTGCCAGCAGTCCCGTTATAGCATCGAACTACGAGCAGTACTTC.

There are a few counts of this clonotype. The CDR3 DNA reads as TGCAGTGCCAGGAAGCGGGAGACCACCGGGGAGCTGTTTTTT. Protein product: CSARKRETTGELFF. The chain is built from TRBV20-1 and TRBJ2-2; 8 bases align to TRBD2. V was pared by 6 bases and J by 4 bases, with 7 bases of the junction left unmatched. This CDR3 is 14 amino acids long. Looked up from germline, CDR1 is DFQATT and CDR2 is SNEGSKA (reference sequence).

This clonotype has just one count. The DNA of the CDR3 is TGTGCCAGCGGAGCGGTCTCACCCCTCCACTTT. Amino acid sequence: CASGAVSPLHF. The chain recombines TRBV6-1 with TRBJ1-6; no firm D call. Trimming pared 8 bases from V and 10 bases from J, leaving 9 bases between. Germline lookup yields CDR1 MNHNS and CDR2 SASEGT. The CDR3 is 11 residues long.

This clonotype was picked up a small number of times. The chain employs TRBV6-2 or TRBV6-3 and TRBJ1-1, with TRBD1 identical over 8 bases. Germline CDR1 reads MNHEY; CDR2 reads SVGEGT. The CDR3 extends over 14 amino acids. Trimming at V came to 5 bases and at J to 1 base, leaving 3 bases not matched to a gene. CDR3 coding DNA: TGTGCCAGCAGTGGACAGGGTAGGAACACTGAAGCTTTCTTT. Translating it yields CASSGQGRNTEAFF.

The rearrangement uses TRBV5-1 and TRBJ1-6; 7 nucleotides align to TRBD1. The germline gives CDR1 SGHRS, CDR2 YFSETQ. V shed 5 bases, J shed 7 bases, and the junction held 6 bases outside the gene matches. CDR3 size: 14 residues. The CDR3 DNA reads as TGCGCCAGCAGTCCCAGGGGGGGGAATTCACCCCTCCACTTT. This codes for CASSPRGGNSPLHF. Combining the CDR3 with reference TRBV5-1 and TRBJ1-6 gives the whole variable domain KAGVTQTPRYLIKTRGQQVTLSCSPISGHRSVSWYQQTPGQGLQFLFEYFSETQRNKGNFPGRFSGRQFSNSRSEMNVSTLELGDSALYLCASSPRGGNSPLHFGNGTRLTVT.

A remark on this clonotype: A read error may account for a junction end that differs from germline. The CDR3 is CSAMEGYSSYNEQFF. The CDR3 DNA reads TGCAGTGCGATGGAGGGTTATAGCTCCTACAATGAGCAGTTCTTC. The V call is TRBV28, the J call TRBJ2-1, with D tentatively TRBD2 (6 bases). The CDR3 consists of 15 residues. The germline gives CDR1 MDHEN, CDR2 SYDVKM.